Each of the 23 T cell receptor beta chains below was sequenced from the same sample in a study of regulatory T cells in long-lasting Graves disease. Libraries of TCR beta came from iRepertoire HTBI primers plus Arm-PCR of CDR3 regions. TCRdb analysed the multiplex PCR reads with MiXCR anew, one entry per CDR3 protein. The sample yields 400,000 to 500,000 distinct CDR3 sequences, 13% to 15% seen once. As to time point: newly diagnosed GD, antithyroid drugs for less than 3 months. Isolated PBMC RNA provided the starting material for the TCR library. The same sample was also studied in work on T cells in Graves' hyperthyroidism and ophthalmopathy.

Source: peripheral blood mononuclear cells (PBMCs), taken at new diagnosis, from a patient treated with antithyroid drugs. The source of these receptors is a woman aged 50 to 60 with Graves disease.

This clonotype has only a few counts. This CDR3 is CAWPGRDSGNTIYF. The CDR3 region has the DNA TGTGCCTGGCCTGGACGGGACAGCGGAAACACCATATATTTT. This chain connects TRBV30 to TRBJ1-3; 7 bases agree with TRBD1. Germline CDR1 reads GTSNPN; CDR2 reads SVGIG (reference sequence). The CDR3 runs 14 residues. V gave up 5 bases and J gave up 4 bases; unmatched junction bases: 8. The variable domain in full, completed from reference TRBV30 and TRBJ1-3, reads SQTIHQWPATLVQPVGSPLSLECTVEGTSNPNLYWYRQAAGRGLQLLFYSVGIGQISSEVPQNLSASRPQDRQFILSSKKLLLSDSGFYLCAWPGRDSGNTIYFGEGSWLTVV.

The V gene is TRBV19, the J gene TRBJ1-5; 8 bases fit TRBD1. V lost 3 bases, J lost 7 bases, and 8 bases stayed unmatched. The CDR3 has 15 residues. Germline V CDR1 and CDR2: LNHDA, SQIVND (reference sequence). The CDR3 loop is CASSMGSGGRQPQHF. The DNA of the CDR3 is TGTGCCAGTAGTATGGGATCAGGGGGCCGCCAGCCCCAGCATTTT. The whole variable domain, filled in from reference TRBV19 and TRBJ1-5, reads DGGITQSPKYLFRKEGQNVTLSCEQNLNHDAMYWYRQDPGQGLRLIYYSQIVNDFQKGDIAEGYSVSREKKESFPLTVTSAQKNPTAFYLCASSMGSGGRQPQHFGDGTRLSIL.

This clonotype was picked up many times. The chain joins TRBV5-1 to TRBJ1-1; D might be TRBD1 (6 bases). The CDR3 totals 15 residues. V was pared by 4 bases and J by 0 bases, with 13 bases between. The germline CDR1 and CDR2 sequences are SGHRS and YFSETQ. CDR3 in amino acids: CASSEGHLMNTEAFF. The CDR3 nucleotides read TGCGCCAGCAGCGAGGGACACCTGATGAACACTGAAGCTTTCTTT.

This clonotype occurred a few times. CDR3 region: CASSKEDVRNTEAFF. DNA for the CDR3: TGCGCCAGCAGCAAGGAGGACGTGAGGAACACTGAAGCTTTCTTT. The rearrangement links TRBV5-1 to TRBJ1-1, with D unresolved. CDR1 is SGHRS, CDR2 YFSETQ, per germline. V lost 4 bases and J 1 base, leaving 14 bases between the germline ends. The CDR3 runs 15 residues. Filled out from reference TRBV5-1 and TRBJ1-1, the complete variable domain reads KAGVTQTPRYLIKTRGQQVTLSCSPISGHRSVSWYQQTPGQGLQFLFEYFSETQRNKGNFPGRFSGRQFSNSRSEMNVSTLELGDSALYLCASSKEDVRNTEAFFGQGTRLTVV.

Many counts were recorded for this clonotype. V is TRBV3-1 and J is TRBJ2-1, with TRBD2 matching 7 bases. V lost 2 bases, J lost 7 bases, and 8 bases stayed unmatched. CDR1 and CDR2 from the germline V gene are LGHDT and YNNKEL (reference sequence). The CDR3 consists of 15 residues. In DNA, the CDR3 is TGTGCCAGCAGCCAAAGGCCCAGCGGGGCAAATGAGCAGTTCTTC. Its protein is CASSQRPSGANEQFF.

For this clonotype: Being one base from a much bigger clone, this may be a read error. The DNA for the CDR3 is TGCGCCAGCAGCTTGGTCCCAGTGTGGGCTTCCGGGAACCAGCCCCAGCATTTT. Translated, it gives CASSLVPVWASGNQPQHF. J is TRBJ1-5 and V is TRBV5-1; D is ambiguous. This CDR3 region has 18 residues. Trimming took off 0 bases at V and 7 bases at J, with 23 bases between the two ends. From germline, CDR1 is SGHRS and CDR2 YFSETQ. Drawing the rest from reference TRBV5-1 and TRBJ1-5, the complete variable domain is KAGVTQTPRYLIKTRGQQVTLSCSPISGHRSVSWYQQTPGQGLQFLFEYFSETQRNKGNFPGRFSGRQFSNSRSEMNVSTLELGDSALYLCASSLVPVWASGNQPQHFGDGTRLSIL.

There are many counts of this clonotype. The chain links TRBV28 to TRBJ2-3; D possibly corresponds to TRBD2 (6 bases). CDR3 length equals 15 residues. Per the germline V gene, CDR1 is MDHEN and CDR2 is SYDVKM. V was pared by 7 bases and J by 2 bases, with 16 bases between. The CDR3 region has the DNA TGTGCCAGCATAAGGAGTAGCGGAACCACAGATACGCAGTATTTT. Protein: CASIRSSGTTDTQYF.

In the case of this clonotype: One end of the junction fails to match germline, which may point to a read error. J is TRBJ1-5 and V is TRBV19; D ambiguous. Germline CDR1 and CDR2: LNHDA and SQIVND (reference sequence). The CDR3 has 16 residues. The CDR3 bases are TGTGCCAGTAGTGTAGATTGGGGTCTTAGCAATCAGCCCCAGCATTTT. Its translation is CASSVDWGLSNQPQHF.

This clonotype was seen only a few times. This rearrangement joins TRBV18 to TRBJ2-5; D is undetermined. This CDR3 comprises 16 residues. Trimming shortened V by 1 base and J by 2 bases, and 14 bases separated the two germline ends. CDR1 KGHSH and CDR2 LQKENI come from the germline V gene. The CDR3 nucleotides read TGTGCCAGCTCACCACTCATACTCAGGAAGCAAGAGACCCAGTACTTC. This codes for CASSPLILRKQETQYF.

This clonotype was observed a few times. The chain combines TRBV11-2 with TRBJ1-1; 9 bases align to TRBD1. The CDR3 is made up of 14 amino acids. CDR1 is SGHAT, CDR2 FQNNGV, per germline. The V gene end was trimmed by 4 bases and the J gene end by 6 bases; junction bases not matched to a gene: 6. Here the CDR3 reads CASSSGQGYAEAFF. DNA of the CDR3: TGTGCCAGCAGCTCTGGACAGGGGTACGCTGAAGCTTTCTTT.

This clonotype showed up many times. The chain is built from TRBV12-3 or TRBV12-4 and TRBJ2-1, with 13 bases aligning to TRBD2. The V gene end was trimmed by 6 bases and the J gene end by 9 bases; junction bases not matched to a gene: 5. The CDR3 has 14 amino acids. The CDR3 sequence: CASSTSGRAGEQFF. CDR3 DNA sequence: TGTGCCAGCAGCACTAGCGGGAGGGCCGGTGAGCAGTTCTTC.

At least ten counts were recorded for this clonotype. The chain employs TRBV6-1 and TRBJ2-1; 7 bases are a match to TRBD2. Losses at the gene ends were 5 bases for V and 8 bases for J; bases not matched to a gene: 18. CDR1 is MNHNS and CDR2 is SASEGT in the germline V gene. This CDR3 has 17 residues. The CDR3 sequence is CASSKRRTINRGDEQFF. In DNA, the CDR3 is TGTGCCAGCAGTAAACGCCGGACTATTAATCGGGGGGATGAGCAGTTCTTC.

This clonotype has more than one count but fewer than ten. This chain's CDR3 is CAWSGMEGEQFF. The CDR3 DNA reads as TGTGCCTGGAGTGGAATGGAGGGTGAGCAGTTCTTC. The chain links TRBV30 to TRBJ2-1; TRBD2 is a possible D gene (6 bases). The CDR3 covers 12 residues. Trimming cost V 1 base and J 9 bases, with 10 bases left between them. CDR1 and CDR2 (germline): GTSNPN, SVGIG (reference sequence).

Of note for this clonotype: A much more abundant neighbour one base away suggests this may be a read error. The chain carries TRBV6-1 and TRBJ2-7, with 10 bases lining up with TRBD1. Germline V gene data show CDR1 as MNHNS and CDR2 as SASEGT. This CDR3 contains 16 residues. CDR3 nucleotide sequence: TGTGCCAACAGTGGCAGAAGGACAGGGGGCTCCTACGAGCAGTACTTC. Translating it yields CANSGRRTGGSYEQYF.

In regard to this clonotype: A junction boundary mismatches the germline segment, possibly from a read error. The rearrangement joins TRBV30 to TRBJ2-7; 9 positions agree with TRBD1. Germline V lookup: CDR1 GTSNPN, CDR2 SVGIG (reference sequence). The CDR3 runs to 14 residues. CDR3 sequence: CAWSVLRTGANFVF. For the CDR3, the DNA is TGTGCCTGGAGTGTACTGAGGACAGGGGCCAATTTCGTCTTC.

This clonotype was seen at least ten times. The genes are TRBV6-1 and TRBJ1-2; TRBD1 agrees at 8 bases. The CDR3 runs to 12 residues. The junction had 5 bases not matched to a gene; V was cut back by 10 bases and J by 4 bases. Germline lookup yields CDR1 MNHNS and CDR2 SASEGT. CDR3 residues: CAITGTGYGYTF. As DNA, the CDR3 is TGTGCCATCACCGGGACAGGCTATGGCTACACCTTC.

There are a few counts of this clonotype. This chain joins TRBV4-2 and TRBJ1-2; 8 bases align to TRBD1. The germline gives CDR1 LGHNA, CDR2 YNFKEQ. The ends lost 4 bases at V and 3 bases at J; junction bases unmatched: 7. The CDR3 spans 15 residues. CDR3 sequence (DNA): TGTGCCAGCAGCCCACAGGCGGGACAGGACTATGGCTACACCTTC. Its translation: CASSPQAGQDYGYTF.

This clonotype has a handful of counts. The chain joins TRBV5-6 to TRBJ2-1; 14 bases match TRBD2. The trim removed 4 bases at V and 6 bases at J, leaving 15 bases unmatched. Germline lookup yields CDR1 SGHDT and CDR2 YYEEEE. This CDR3 contains 19 residues. In nucleotides, the CDR3 is TGTGCCAGCAGCCTTGTCTTTGGTGCGGGACTAGCGGGAGTCAATGAGCAGTTCTTC. Translating gives CASSLVFGAGLAGVNEQFF.

This chain connects TRBV4-1 to TRBJ2-7; 13 positions match TRBD2. Germline-derived CDR1 and CDR2 are MGHRA and YSYEKL. The trim removed 3 bases at V and 6 bases at J, leaving 26 bases unmatched. CDR3 length: 22 amino acids. In DNA, the CDR3 is TGCGCCAGCAGCCACCCTGGGGGCCCCGGCGGGGGGTCCCGACTAGCGGGAGGCGAGCAGTACTTC. Translation: CASSHPGGPGGGSRLAGGEQYF.

The chain is built from TRBV19 and TRBJ2-1; unclear D gene. The better agreement between TRBJ2-5 and the DNA end casts doubt on the J call. Per the germline V gene, CDR1 is LNHDA and CDR2 is SQIVND (reference sequence). CDR3 length: 13 residues. The CDR3 DNA is TGTGCCAGTAGCCAGGCTAGTGAAGAGACCCAGTACTTC. Amino acids: CASSQASEETQYF.

In its sample, this clonotype was seen many times. The V gene is TRBV28, the J gene TRBJ2-1; 9 bases line up with TRBD1. CDR3 size: 16 residues. The trim removed 1 base at V and 8 bases at J, leaving 9 bases unmatched. The germline V gene encodes CDR1 MDHEN and CDR2 SYDVKM. This CDR3 reads CASSLLSGQGLYEQFF. DNA for the CDR3: TGTGCCAGCAGTTTATTATCGGGACAGGGTTTGTATGAGCAGTTCTTC.

The V and J genes are TRBV7-9 and TRBJ2-3, with 8 positions matching TRBD1. J was trimmed by 1 base and V by 2 bases; bases with no gene match: 5. CDR3 size: 16 residues. The V gene's germline CDR1 is SEHNR and CDR2 FQNEAQ (reference sequence). The CDR3 coding sequence is TGTGCCAGCAGCTTAACTCAGGGACAGGGCACAGATACGCAGTATTTT. Translating gives CASSLTQGQGTDTQYF. Filled out from reference TRBV7-9 and TRBJ2-3, the complete variable domain reads DTGVSQNPRHKITKRGQNVTFRCDPISEHNRLYWYRQTLGQGPEFLTYFQNEAQLEKSRLLSDRFSAERPKGSFSTLEIQRTEQGDSAMYLCASSLTQGQGTDTQYFGPGTRLTVL.

The table lists this clonotype with many counts. The genes are TRBV7-3 and TRBJ2-1, with a possible D match to TRBD2 (6 bases). Looked up from germline, CDR1 is SGHTA and CDR2 is FQGTGA. There are 15 residues in the CDR3. Trimming removed 5 bases from V and 7 bases from J, with 18 bases in between. The CDR3 nucleotides are TGTGCCAGCAGCCCAAGGGCGGGATTGGGGAATGAGCAGTTCTTC. Translated, it gives CASSPRAGLGNEQFF. Variable domain in full (rest from reference TRBV7-3 and TRBJ2-1): GAGVSQTPSNKVTEKGKYVELRCDPISGHTALYWYRQSLGQGPEFLIYFQGTGAADDSGLPNDRFFAVRPEGSVSTLKIQRTERGDSAVYLCASSPRAGLGNEQFFGPGTRLTVL.